This entry lists 5 T cell receptor beta chains sequenced from one sample in a study of CD8+CD57+ T cells in acquired aplastic anemia. Genomic DNA, serving as template, underwent TCR beta VDJ and CDR3 profiling. Using its own MiXCR run on the reads, TCRdb lists one record per CDR3 protein. The sample has about 400,000 distinct CDR3 sequences; 55% to 75% are singletons. Sequencing was carried out using sorted CD4+, CD8+, or CD8+CD57+ T cells (not recorded which) from PBMCs. Receptor source: a human donor in good health, serving as a control.

This clonotype was recorded once. J is TRBJ2-7 and V is TRBV20-1, with D perhaps matching TRBD2 (7 bases). The CDR3 is made up of 14 amino acids. V was cut by 3 bases and J by 3 bases, with 15 bases left in between. Germline CDR1 is DFQATT and CDR2 is SNEGSKA (reference sequence). In DNA, the CDR3 is TGCAGTGCTAGTCTCGCGGGGGCGAACTACGAGCAGTACTTC. As protein: CSASLAGANYEQYF.

Details on this clonotype: A read error may account for a junction end that differs from germline. The chain employs TRBV7-3 and TRBJ1-1, with 7 bases identical to TRBD1. Looked up from germline, CDR1 is SGHTA and CDR2 is FQGTGA. This CDR3 has 14 amino acids. CDR3 sequence: CASSYRGQCTEDIF. The CDR3 DNA sequence: TGTGCCAGCAGCTACAGGGGACAGTGCACTGAAGATATATTT.

This clonotype was seen ten or more times. The J gene is TRBJ2-5, the V gene TRBV7-2, with a possible D match to TRBD2 (6 bases). Germline V CDR1 and CDR2: SGHTA, FQGNSA. This CDR3 comprises 17 residues. The V end was cut by 2 bases, the J end by 5 bases, with 21 bases between. The CDR3 region has the DNA TGTGCCAGCAGCTTAAAACAGGAGGGGTCCCGACACGAGACCCAGTACTTC. As protein: CASSLKQEGSRHETQYF.

On this clonotype itself: At one end the junction does not follow the germline gene, possibly because of a read error. This chain connects TRBV7-2 to TRBJ2-7; D unresolved. The CDR3 totals 14 residues. Germline CDR1 is SGHTA and CDR2 is FQGNSA. CDR3 region: CASSPTTDTQDFCF. CDR3 bases: TGTGCCAGCAGCCCGACCACAGATACGCAGGATTTTTGCTTC.

About this clonotype: A junction end diverges from the germline sequence, so it may reflect a read error. The chain is built from TRBV2 and TRBJ2-1; maybe TRBD2 (7 bases). The CDR3 totals 15 residues. Germline values: CDR1 SNHLY, CDR2 FYNNEI. The DNA of the CDR3 is TGTGCCAGCAGCCTAGGTGGGGGGGCCTGCAATCAGCAGTTCTTC. It specifies CASSLGGGACNQQFF. Combining the CDR3 with reference TRBV2 and TRBJ2-1 gives the whole variable domain EPEVTQTPSHQVTQMGQEVILRCVPISNHLYFYWYRQILGQKVEFLVSFYNNEISEKSEIFDDQFSVERPDGSNFTLKIRSTKLEDSAMYFCASSLGGGACNQQFFGPGTRLTVL.